The sequence of this T cell receptor (beta chain) was determined in a study of T cell repertoires in cytomegalovirus infection. Germline CDR1 DFQATT, CDR2 SNEGSKA (reference sequence). This CDR3 region has 13 residues. V was shortened by 3 bases and J by 7 bases, with 13 bases between the two germline ends. TCRdb reanalysed the reads using MiXCR and keeps one entry per CDR3 protein. Of 210,000 or so distinct CDR3 sequences detected, under 8.5% appear once; the ten largest clones hold roughly 6%. The material sequenced was PBMCs. The receptor was derived from a human donor in good health (CMV status not recorded). Some clones in this sample may be carry-over from other donors' samples. The rearrangement uses TRBV20-1 and TRBJ1-5; possible D gene TRBD1, 5 bases. The CDR3 DNA reads TGCAGTGCTAGTAACCAGGGAAGCCAGCCCCAGCATTTT. Its protein is CSASNQGSQPQHF.